This T cell receptor (beta chain) stems from a study of human thymus T cells. The CDR3 sequence is 14 residues long. Trimming removed 3 bases from V and 6 bases from J; junction bases left unmatched: 3. Germline V lookup: CDR1 LNHDA, CDR2 SQIVND (reference sequence). Some clones are missing from TCRdb's copy, which holds only in-frame ones; the method was immunoSEQ multiplex PCR. This table has approximately 40,000 clones, nearly 95% appearing once. Half of the eight donors gave roughly 0.5-1 mL blood during surgery. The origin of this receptor is a boy under two years old with a congenital heart defect but otherwise immunologically healthy. The sequenced material came from blood. V gene TRBV19 combines with J gene TRBJ1-5, with 9 bases lining up with TRBD1. The CDR3 sequence is CASSMDRGSQPQHF. CDR3 bases: TGTGCCAGTAGTATGGACAGGGGTTCTCAGCCCCAGCATTTT.